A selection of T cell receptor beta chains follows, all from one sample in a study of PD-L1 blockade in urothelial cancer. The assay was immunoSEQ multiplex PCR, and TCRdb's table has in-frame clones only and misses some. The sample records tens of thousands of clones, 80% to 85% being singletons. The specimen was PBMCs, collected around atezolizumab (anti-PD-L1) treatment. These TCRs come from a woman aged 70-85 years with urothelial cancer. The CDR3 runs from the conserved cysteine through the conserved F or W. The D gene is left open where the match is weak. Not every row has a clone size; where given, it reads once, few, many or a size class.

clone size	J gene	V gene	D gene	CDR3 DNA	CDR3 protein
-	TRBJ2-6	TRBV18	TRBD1	TGTGCCAGCTCACGGGACAGGGGTAACTCTGGGGCCAACGTCCTGACTTTC	CASSRDRGNSGANVLTF
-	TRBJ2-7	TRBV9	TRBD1	TGTGCCAGCAGCGTAGGCGGACAGGGGTTACCCTACGAGCAGTACTTC	CASSVGGQGLPYEQYF
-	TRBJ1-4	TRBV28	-	TGTGCCAGCAGTTTAAAACAGATACTGTTTTTT	CASSLKQILFF
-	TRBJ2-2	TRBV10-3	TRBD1	TGTGCCATCAGAGCCGGGACAGGGGCCGGGGAGCTGTTTTTT	CAIRAGTGAGELFF
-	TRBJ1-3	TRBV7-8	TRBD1	TGTGCCAGCAGCTTACTCTCGTTGACTGACAGGGAAAAGAACACCATATATTTT	CASSLLSLTDREKNTIYF
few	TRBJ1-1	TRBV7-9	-	TGTGCCAGCAGCTTACAGGTCGGCAGGGTGAACACTGAAGCTTTCTTT	CASSLQVGRVNTEAFF
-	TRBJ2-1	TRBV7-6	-	TGTGCCAGCAGCTCCCGAAGCGGGCGCCAAGCCTACAATGAGCAGTTCTTC	CASSSRSGRQAYNEQFF
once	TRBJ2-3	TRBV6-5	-	TGTGCCAGCAGTTACTCGGGGGGAGTCGGCACAGATACGCAGTATTTT	CASSYSGGVGTDTQYF
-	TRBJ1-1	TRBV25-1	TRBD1	TGTGCCAGCAAACCGGGACAGGGTTACACTGAAGCTTTCTTT	CASKPGQGYTEAFF
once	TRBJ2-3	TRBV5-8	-	TGTGCCAGCACCCCCAGGACAGATACGCAGTATTTT	CASTPRTDTQYF
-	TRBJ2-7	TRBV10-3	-	TGTGCCATCAGCGTTACGACAGTGGACAACGAGCAGTACTTC	CAISVTTVDNEQYF
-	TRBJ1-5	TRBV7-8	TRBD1	TGTGCCAGCAGCTTGTTAGGGGGCAATCGAGCCGATCAGCCCCAGCATTTT	CASSLLGGNRADQPQHF
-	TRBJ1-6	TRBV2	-	TGTGCCAGCAGTCTAGGACGAGGGTCACCCCTCCACTTT	CASSLGRGSPLHF
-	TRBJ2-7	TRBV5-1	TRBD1	TGCGCCAGCAGCTTGGGGACAGGGGGTCACGAGCAGTACTTC	CASSLGTGGHEQYF
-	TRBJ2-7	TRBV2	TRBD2	TGTGCCAGCGCCAGGACTAGCGGGTACTCCTACGAGCAGTACTTC	CASARTSGYSYEQYF
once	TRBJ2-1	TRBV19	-	TGTGCCAGTAGTATTGAGCCGTACAATGAGCAGTTCTTC	CASSIEPYNEQFF
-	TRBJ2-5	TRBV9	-	TGTGCCAGCAGCGTAGATTGGCGGGAGACCCAGTACTTC	CASSVDWRETQYF
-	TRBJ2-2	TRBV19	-	TGTGCCAGTAGTATATCTGTCCTCACAGGAACCGGGGAGCTGTTTTTT	CASSISVLTGTGELFF
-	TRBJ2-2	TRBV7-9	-	TGTGCCAGCAGCTTAGCGTCGGTAAACACCGGGGAGCTGTTTTTT	CASSLASVNTGELFF
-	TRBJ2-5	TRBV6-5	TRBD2	TGTGCCAGCACCTATAGCGGGGGGTCGATTGAGACCCAGTACTTC	CASTYSGGSIETQYF
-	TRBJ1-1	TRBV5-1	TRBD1	TGCGCCAGCAGCGGGACAGGTGGAGCGCCGGACACTGAAGCTTTCTTT	CASSGTGGAPDTEAFF
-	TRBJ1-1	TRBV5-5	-	TGTGCCAGCAGCCGGGCGGGGGACACTGAAGCTTTCTTT	CASSRAGDTEAFF
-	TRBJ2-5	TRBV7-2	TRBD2	TGTGCCAGCAGCTTAGCAGCGGGAGTTTGGGAGACCCAGTACTTC	CASSLAAGVWETQYF
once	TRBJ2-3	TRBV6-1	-	TGTGCCAGCAGTGAAGCGGGGATGGGGAGTCGGGTCAATACGCAGTATTTT	CASSEAGMGSRVNTQYF
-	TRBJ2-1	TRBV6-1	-	TGTGCCAGCAGTGAAGGGGCCCTTTACAATGAGCAGTTCTTC	CASSEGALYNEQFF
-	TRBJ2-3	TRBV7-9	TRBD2	TGTGCCAGCAGCCCCATAGCGGGGGGAGGTCAGAATACGCAGTATTTT	CASSPIAGGGQNTQYF
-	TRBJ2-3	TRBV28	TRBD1	TGTGCCAGCAGTGCCTGGACAGGGGAGGGGGGTACGCAGTATTTT	CASSAWTGEGGTQYF
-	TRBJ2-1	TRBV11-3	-	TGTGCCAGCAGCTTAGAGGCCCGCAATGAGCAGTTCTTC	CASSLEARNEQFF
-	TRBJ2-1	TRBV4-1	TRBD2	TGCGCCAGCAGCCAAGATCCTACTAGCGGGGTGAGCTCCTACAATGAGCAGTTCTTC	CASSQDPTSGVSSYNEQFF
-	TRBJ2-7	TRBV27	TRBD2	TGTGCCAGCAGTTTATCCAGCGGGATAATCTACGAGCAGTACTTC	CASSLSSGIIYEQYF
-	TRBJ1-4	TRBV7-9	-	TGTGCCAGCAGCTTAACACTAGACGGTGAAAAACTGTTTTTT	CASSLTLDGEKLFF
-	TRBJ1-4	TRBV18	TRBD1	TGTGCCAGCTCACCGGGACAGTCTAATGAAAAACTGTTTTTT	CASSPGQSNEKLFF
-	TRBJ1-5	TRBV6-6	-	TGTGCCAGCAGGGATTTTTTGAGGGATCAGCCCCAGCATTTT	CASRDFLRDQPQHF
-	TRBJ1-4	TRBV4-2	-	TGTGCCAGCACCCAGAGACTTGCAACTAATGAAAAACTGTTTTTT	CASTQRLATNEKLFF
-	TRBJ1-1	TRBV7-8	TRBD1	TGTGCCAGCAGCTTACCCTGGACAGGGCGTCGCATGAACACTGAAGCTTTCTTT	CASSLPWTGRRMNTEAFF
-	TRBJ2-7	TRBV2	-	TGTGCCAGCAGCCTCAGTCCCTACGAGCAGTACTTC	CASSLSPYEQYF
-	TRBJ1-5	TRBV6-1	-	TGTGCCAGCAGTGAATCGCGTTTTGGCAATCAGCCCCAGCATTTT	CASSESRFGNQPQHF
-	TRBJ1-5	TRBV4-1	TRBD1	TGCGCCAGCAGCCAACAGGGGGCAGGGGGTTTATTATCTCAGCCCCAGCATTTT	CASSQQGAGGLLSQPQHF
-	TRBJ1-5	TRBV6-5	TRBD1	TGTGCCAGCAGTTACTCAGCGACAGGGGCTCAGCCCCAGCATTTT	CASSYSATGAQPQHF
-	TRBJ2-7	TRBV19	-	TGTGCCAGTACGCGCGGCGCTGGAGGCTCCTACGAGCAGTACTTC	CASTRGAGGSYEQYF
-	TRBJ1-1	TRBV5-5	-	TGTGCCAGCAGCTTCTTGCAGGGATGGAACACTGAAGCTTTCTTT	CASSFLQGWNTEAFF
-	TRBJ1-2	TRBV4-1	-	TGCGCCAGCAGCCACAGGGATGGCTACACCTTC	CASSHRDGYTF
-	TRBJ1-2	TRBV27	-	TGTGCCAGCAGGATGACAGCTAACTATGGCTACACCTTC	CASRMTANYGYTF
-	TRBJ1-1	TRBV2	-	TGTGCCAGCAGTGAAGCCGGGTCCTTGAACACTGAAGCTTTCTTT	CASSEAGSLNTEAFF
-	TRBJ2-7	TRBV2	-	TGTGCCAGCAGTCTGGGGGGAGTTCTTGACGAGCAGTACTTC	CASSLGGVLDEQYF
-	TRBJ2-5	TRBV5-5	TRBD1	TGTGCCAGCAGCTTCGGAGGACAGGTCCAAGAGACCCAGTACTTC	CASSFGGQVQETQYF
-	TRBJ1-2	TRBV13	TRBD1	TGTGCCAGCAGCCTCCTAGACAGGGCTGGCTATGGCTACACCTTC	CASSLLDRAGYGYTF
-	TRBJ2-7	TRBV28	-	TGTGCCAGCAGTGGGGTGGGGGGACTCTACGAGCAGTACTTC	CASSGVGGLYEQYF
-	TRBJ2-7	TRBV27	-	TGTGCCAGCAGTTCGCTGGGTTCAGGGGTGAACTACGAGCAGTACTTC	CASSSLGSGVNYEQYF
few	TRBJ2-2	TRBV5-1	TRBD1	TGCGCCAGCAGCTTGATGGGACAGGGGGCTGGCACCGGGGAGCTGTTTTTT	CASSLMGQGAGTGELFF
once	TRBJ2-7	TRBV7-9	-	TGTGCCAGCAGCTTAGCAGGGGTGGGCAGTACCTACGAGCAGTACTTC	CASSLAGVGSTYEQYF
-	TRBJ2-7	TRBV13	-	TGTGCCAGCAGCTTAGGAACAGGGAGCTCCTACGAGCAGTACTTC	CASSLGTGSSYEQYF
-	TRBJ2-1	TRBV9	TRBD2	TGTGCCAGCAGCGTAGCGGCGGGGGGGCGATACAATGAGCAGTTCTTC	CASSVAAGGRYNEQFF
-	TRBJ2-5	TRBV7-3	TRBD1	TGTGCCAGCAGCCCGGACAGGGGTCGGGAGACCCAGTACTTC	CASSPDRGRETQYF
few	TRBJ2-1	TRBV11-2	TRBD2	TGTGCCAGCAGCTTAAGGCTCCGGCGGGAGAGCTCCTACAATGAGCAGTTCTTC	CASSLRLRRESSYNEQFF
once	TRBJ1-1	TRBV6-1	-	TGTGCCAGCCCCGCGGGTGAAGCTTTCTTT	CASPAGEAFF
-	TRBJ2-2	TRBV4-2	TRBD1	TGTGCCAGCAGCCAACGGACAGGGTCGAACACCGGGGAGCTGTTTTTT	CASSQRTGSNTGELFF